This T cell receptor (beta chain) is drawn from a study of neurological immune-mediated disorders (dated by TCRdb to the late 2010s). Turning to the overall study: Peripheral blood TCR-beta repertoires from HTLV-I-associated myelopathy (HAM/TSP) patients, multiple sclerosis patients and healthy controls were compared by UMI-based sequencing. Longitudinal HAM/TSP and healthy donors were sampled at 3 time-points each (roughly 3-45 month intervals). The cohort included about 66 subjects: approximately 14 with HAM/TSP, about 35 with multiple sclerosis, and around 20 healthy controls. Longitudinal samples, technical triplicates and paired sorted CD4+ and CD8+ T-cell subsets, alongside PBMC samples, were included among the roughly 96 TCR-beta libraries. On the study overall, not on this receptor specifically: TCR clonal expansion was highest in HAM/TSP patients and lowest in MS patients, with MS patients falling below even healthy controls. No identical CDR3 amino acid sequences were shared among expanded clones across subjects, suggesting private TCR-beta repertoires in all groups.

This clonotype was recorded many times. No antigen is known for it. The input lacks base qualities; no much larger clone sits a single base away. Interpreted using the paper, the time point label stands for: longitudinal time-point 1 (baseline). Healthy controls were blood bank volunteers in Maryland, USA. Unsorted PBMC libraries were generated from 2 million PBMCs stored in RNAlater at -80 °C until RNA extraction. PBMCs were separated from peripheral blood using Ficoll-Hypaque density gradient centrifugation and then cryopreserved in liquid nitrogen. Relative to germline, V is missing 3 bases and J is missing 1 base, with 0 bases of the junction outside any gene match. Counted from cysteine to phenylalanine, this CDR3 has 14 amino acids. The entry retains the CDR3 DNA only, 42 bases that are in frame from base 1. CDR1 and CDR2, per the germline V gene (reference sequence), are LNHNV and YYDKDF. cDNA was synthesized by template-switch 5'RACE using a primer with a 10-nucleotide random unique molecular identifier that tagged each TCR transcript. Over 180 million TCR-beta sequences, covering 15-18 subjects, were produced in each sequencing run. The RNeasy kit was used for extraction of total RNA. Using the KAPA Real-time Library Amplification kit, TCR-beta VDJ regions were amplified with primers for the TCR constant region and the 5'RACE anchor. A first PCR added sample indexes and Illumina adaptors, after which a second PCR increased the library yield. The roughly 650 bp TCR product was size-selected on a 2% E-gel SizeSelection system after Ampure bead purification. Before pooling, library quality was assessed on a Bioanalyzer, concentration was determined with Qubit, and library quantification was performed with the Kapa Library Quantification kit. Libraries were sequenced paired-end 2 x 150 bp on an Illumina HiSeq 2500. To increase sequence diversity, roughly 24-32% phiX was spiked into each library pool. For the original study's pipeline: The quality-filtered reads were processed with the UMI-based MiGEC pipeline, whose error correction step removed more than 80% of the raw TCR sequences. VDJ genes were aligned to IMGT germline references, and clonotypes were defined by unique CDR3 amino acid sequence plus V-J genes. Clonal expansion, Shannon diversity and CDR3 relatedness (CalcPairwiseDistances, ClusterSamples) were evaluated with VDJtools, and phylogenetic trees were built with CLCbio workbench. Clones with at least 8 unique UMIs were defined as expanded, with this threshold being based on coefficient-of-variation modelling across technical triplicates. TCRdb reanalyzed the raw reads on its own, using fastp at Q25 for trimming and MiXCR for clone calling, and kept in-frame beta chains. Each CDR3 protein gets just one entry, which takes the most common genes and DNA from the rows behind it. The V and J calls and clone size are TCRdb's, not the authors'. This sample holds more than 70,000 distinct CDR3 sequences; roughly 10% were observed only once. The ten top clones hold more than 9% of the sample.

The V and J segments used are TRBV15 and TRBJ2-3, with 8 bases aligning to TRBD1. The receptor comes from a man aged 25-40 years in good health. Sequencing was done on a sample of PBMCs. The CDR3 in this case is CATSRGQGTDTQYF. The DNA is as follows: TGTGCCACCAGCAGGGGACAGGGCACAGATACGCAGTATTTT. Reference TRBV15 and TRBJ2-3 proteins supply the regions before and after the CDR3; the full variable domain is: DAMVIQNPRYQVTQFGKPVTLSCSQTLNHNVMYWYQQKSSQAPKLLFHYYDKDFNNEADTPDNFQSRRPNTSFCFLDIRSPGLGDTAMYLCATSRGQGTDTQYFGPGTRLTVL.